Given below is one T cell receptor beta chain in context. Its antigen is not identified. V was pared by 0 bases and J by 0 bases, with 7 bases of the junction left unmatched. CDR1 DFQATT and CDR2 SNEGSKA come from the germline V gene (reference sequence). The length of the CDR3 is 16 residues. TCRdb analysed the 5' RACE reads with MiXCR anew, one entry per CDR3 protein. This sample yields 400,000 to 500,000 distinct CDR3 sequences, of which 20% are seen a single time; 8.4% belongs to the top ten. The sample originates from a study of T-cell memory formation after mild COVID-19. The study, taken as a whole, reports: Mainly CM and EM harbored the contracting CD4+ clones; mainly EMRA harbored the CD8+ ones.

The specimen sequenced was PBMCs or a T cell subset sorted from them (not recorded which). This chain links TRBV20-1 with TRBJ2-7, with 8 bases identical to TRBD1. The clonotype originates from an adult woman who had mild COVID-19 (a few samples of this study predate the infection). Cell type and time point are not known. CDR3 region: CSARDPGTGSSYEQYF. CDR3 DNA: TGCAGTGCTAGAGACCCAGGGACAGGTAGCTCCTACGAGCAGTACTTC.